This T cell receptor beta chain emerged from a study of Ad26.COV2.S vaccination and SARS-CoV-2 variants. Across the study: The donor participated in the COV1001 trial, in its Ad26.COV2.S arm.

Sequenced by immunoSEQ multiplex PCR; TCRdb stores in-frame clones only, minus some. The sample lists 360,000 or so clones, around 87% occurring once. The V gene's germline CDR1 is SGDLS and CDR2 YYNGEE. The ends were cut back, 3 bases at V and 4 bases at J, with 16 bases in the middle. The CDR3 has 15 amino acids. Described treatment: over 15 received Ad26.COV2.S at low or high dose, single or two shots; several received placebo; per-sample allocation not given. Sample collection was performed on day 63 after the first vaccine or placebo injection. The receptor was derived from a person between 18 and 65 years old who received the Ad26.COV2.S COVID-19 vaccine or a placebo. The chain has TRBV9 and TRBJ1-2, with TRBD1 as a possible D gene (5 bases). The source material was peripheral blood, sampled in a trial of Ad26.COV2.S vaccine versus placebo. CDR3 residues: CASSDRQPSPYGYTF. The CDR3, as DNA: TGTGCCAGCAGCGACCGACAGCCTTCTCCCTATGGCTACACCTTC.